Listed below are T cell receptor beta chains from one sample, sequenced in a study of blood T cell repertoires in COVID-19. This table comes from immunoSEQ multiplex PCR, and its TCRdb copy is limited to in-frame clones, with some not included. The sample holds 98,000 or so clones, about nine tenths seen once. The sequenced sample was peripheral blood. The source is a human donor in a cohort sampled during active COVID-19. CDR3s include the opening cysteine and the closing phenylalanine or tryptophan. The D gene is left open where the match is weak. Clone sizes are given selectively: once, few, many, or a class where the clone is expanded.

>-|TRBV6-5|TRBJ2-7|-
TGTGCCAGCAGTTCCCCCCAGGAGCAGTACTTC
CASSSPQEQYF
>-|TRBV11-2|TRBJ2-2|few
TGTGCCAGCAGCACACACGGGGAGCTGTTTTTT
CASSTHGELFF
>TRBD1|TRBV7-3|TRBJ2-7|-
TGTGCCAGCAGCTTAGCAGGGGGCTACGAGCAGTACTTC
CASSLAGGYEQYF
>TRBD1|TRBV19|TRBJ2-1|-
TGTGCCAGTAGTAGACAGGGAGATGAGCAGTTCTTC
CASSRQGDEQFF
>-|TRBV6-5|TRBJ2-1|-
TGTGCCAGCAGTCAGCAGGTTTTACCCTACAATGAGCAGTTCTTC
CASSQQVLPYNEQFF
>-|TRBV2|TRBJ1-1|once
TGTGCCAGCAGTCCCCGCCCGCCAGCGGGGAACACTGAAGCTTTCTTT
CASSPRPPAGNTEAFF
>-|TRBV12-5|TRBJ2-7|-
TGTGCTAGTGGTTTAGGGGATTCCTACGAGCAGTACTTC
CASGLGDSYEQYF
>-|TRBV29-1|TRBJ1-2|-
TGCAGCGTTGACTTGGCAGGGGCTGGGTATGGCTACACCTTC
CSVDLAGAGYGYTF
>-|TRBV2|TRBJ1-1|-
TGTGCCAGCAGAATATCGGGCACTGAAGCTTTCTTT
CASRISGTEAFF
>-|TRBV27|TRBJ1-4|-
TGTGCCAGCAGTTTTGTGGGAGCTAATGAAAAACTGTTTTTT
CASSFVGANEKLFF
>TRBD2|TRBV10-1|TRBJ2-3|-
TGCGCCAGCAGCGATAGCGGGAGCGCAGATACGCAGTATTTT
CASSDSGSADTQYF
>-|TRBV7-9|TRBJ2-7|-
TGTGCCAGCAGCTCGCCATGGACGGTCGCGGGGCCCGAGCAGTACTTC
CASSSPWTVAGPEQYF
>-|TRBV6-4|TRBJ2-3|-
TGTGCCAGCCGTCGGACAGACACAGATACGCAGTATTTT
CASRRTDTDTQYF
>-|TRBV19|TRBJ1-1|-
TGTGCCAGTAGTATCAGGGAGAACACTGAAGCTTTCTTT
CASSIRENTEAFF
>-|TRBV5-1|TRBJ2-3|-
TGCGCCAGCAGCTTGGACGGAGCAGATACGCAGTATTTT
CASSLDGADTQYF
>TRBD1|TRBV18|TRBJ1-1|-
TGTGCCAGCTCTCCGACAGGGGCCACTGAAGCTTTCTTT
CASSPTGATEAFF
>TRBD1|TRBV27|TRBJ2-7|-
TGTGCCAGCAGTTTGACCGGGACAGGGACCTACGAGCAGTACTTC
CASSLTGTGTYEQYF
>-|TRBV9|TRBJ2-1|-
TGTGCCAGCAGCGTAGGAGGGGGTTTTTACAATGAGCAGTTCTTC
CASSVGGGFYNEQFF
>TRBD1|TRBV10-1|TRBJ2-5|-
TGCGCCAGCAGTCAAGGGACAGGTTGGGGAGAGACCCAGTACTTC
CASSQGTGWGETQYF
>TRBD1|TRBV18|TRBJ2-7|-
TGTGCCAGCTCACTCCGGATGACAGGGTTGACGGGCGAGCAGTACTTC
CASSLRMTGLTGEQYF
>TRBD2|TRBV7-9|TRBJ2-1|-
TGTGCCAGCAGCCCCCGGACTAGCGCGGACAATGAGCAGTTCTTC
CASSPRTSADNEQFF
>-|TRBV7-9|TRBJ2-7|-
TGTGCCAGCCGAAGGGGCAGCCCCTACGAGCAGTACTTC
CASRRGSPYEQYF
>-|TRBV12-3/TRBV12-4|TRBJ1-2|-
TGTGCCAGCAGTCCCGGCGGGGGGAGCGGCTACACCTTC
CASSPGGGSGYTF
>-|TRBV5-4|TRBJ1-6|-
TGTGCCAGCAGCTTGGAGACAGGCTTCCCACCCCTCCACTTT
CASSLETGFPPLHF
>TRBD2|TRBV6-6|TRBJ2-3|-
TGTGCCAGCAGTTTAGCGGGAGGGTCCCGAGATACGCAGTATTTT
CASSLAGGSRDTQYF
>-|TRBV7-8|TRBJ2-7|-
TGTGCCAGCAGCTTCCCGGATGGGCAGGGGACCTACGAGCAGTACTTC
CASSFPDGQGTYEQYF
>-|TRBV6-6|TRBJ1-2|-
TGTGCCAGCAGTTACTCGGCAGGGCTTTATGGCTACACCTTC
CASSYSAGLYGYTF
>-|TRBV25-1|TRBJ1-2|-
TGTGCCAGCTCCTACGGGTATACCTATGGCTACACCTTC
CASSYGYTYGYTF
>-|TRBV5-1|TRBJ2-5|-
TGCGCCAGCAGCTTGACGAACTCGCAAGAGACCCAGTACTTC
CASSLTNSQETQYF
>TRBD1|TRBV28|TRBJ1-5|-
TGTGCCAGCAGTTCCCTGCGGACAGGGGCGGGCCATCAGCCCCAGCATTTT
CASSSLRTGAGHQPQHF
>TRBD1|TRBV28|TRBJ2-2|-
TGTGCCAGCAGAAGGACAGGGGGGAACACCGGGGAGCTGTTTTTT
CASRRTGGNTGELFF
>-|TRBV12-3/TRBV12-4|TRBJ1-1|once
TGTGCCAGCAGTTTGGGTGGGAGCACTGAAGCTTTCTTT
CASSLGGSTEAFF
>TRBD1|TRBV27|TRBJ1-1|-
TGTGCCAGCCGTATGAATACAGGGGAGAGAGCTTTCTTT
CASRMNTGERAFF
>TRBD1|TRBV18|TRBJ2-5|-
TGTGCCAGCTCCTCCACAGGGGGCGAGACCCAGTACTTC
CASSSTGGETQYF
>TRBD2|TRBV2|TRBJ2-7|once
TGTGCCAGCAGTGAAGAACTAGCGCGACCGTACTACGAGCAGTACTTC
CASSEELARPYYEQYF
>TRBD1|TRBV6-1|TRBJ1-2|-
TGTGCCAGCAGTGAACTCGGGACAGCTAACTATGGCTACACCTTC
CASSELGTANYGYTF
>TRBD2|TRBV6-5|TRBJ2-1|-
TGTGCCAGCAGTTACGGGACTAGCTCCTACAATGAGCAGTTCTTC
CASSYGTSSYNEQFF
>-|TRBV2|TRBJ1-1|-
TGTGCCAGCAGTGAGGCCGCGGGGACTGAAGCTTTCTTT
CASSEAAGTEAFF
>-|TRBV7-8|TRBJ1-1|-
TGTGCCAGCAGCTTAGCGAGGGCTATTGAAGCTTTCTTT
CASSLARAIEAFF
>TRBD1|TRBV5-1|TRBJ1-5|-
TGCGCCAGCAGCTCCGGACAGGGTAATCAGCCCCAGCATTTT
CASSSGQGNQPQHF
>-|TRBV4-1|TRBJ2-2|-
TGCGCCAGCAGCCACCCCCCGCGGCGCGGGGAGCTGTTTTTT
CASSHPPRRGELFF
>TRBD2|TRBV10-1|TRBJ2-1|-
TGCGCCAGCAGTGAGTCGAGGGGTCTAGCGGGAAGCCTTGAGCAGTTCTTC
CASSESRGLAGSLEQFF
>-|TRBV2|TRBJ1-2|once
TGTGCCAGCAGTGAAGCCGGTTTTCCCCTTAACTATGGCTACACCTTC
CASSEAGFPLNYGYTF
>-|TRBV15|TRBJ1-2|once
TGTGCCACCAGCAGAGGGGGGGACTATGGCTACACCTTC
CATSRGGDYGYTF
>TRBD1|TRBV7-8|TRBJ2-7|-
TGTGCCAGCATCCCTGGGGACAGGCTTGACTACGAGCAGTACTTC
CASIPGDRLDYEQYF
>TRBD2|TRBV10-3|TRBJ2-7|-
TGTGCCATCAGTGAGTCCTTGAGCGGGGGTAGCTACGAGCAGTACTTC
CAISESLSGGSYEQYF
>TRBD1|TRBV27|TRBJ2-1|-
TGTGCCAGCAGTGCCCGACAGGGGGCCTACAATGAGCAGTTCTTC
CASSARQGAYNEQFF
>TRBD1|TRBV6-5|TRBJ1-4|-
TGTGCCAGCACTCCCTCGGACAGGGGAGGGGAAAAACTGTTTTTT
CASTPSDRGGEKLFF